Below, 15 T cell receptor beta chains from the same sample are listed, as sequenced in a study of CD4+ T cells in melanoma. The assay was immunoSEQ multiplex PCR, and TCRdb's table has in-frame clones only and misses some. The sample lists 110,000 to 150,000 clones; around 90% were seen once. These receptors originate from a human donor with melanoma.

This clone is a singleton in its sample. V usage is TRBV30 and J usage is TRBJ2-5; weak D call: TRBD1 (5 bases). Germline lookup yields CDR1 GTSNPN and CDR2 SVGIG (reference sequence). The CDR3 has 14 amino acids. The ends were cut back, 2 bases at V and 6 bases at J, with 16 bases in the middle. The CDR3 DNA reads as TGTGCCTGGAGTAGTGGCAGGGCAGGACAGACCCAGTACTTC. Translation gives CAWSSGRAGQTQYF.

This clone was seen just once. The chain is built from TRBV5-1 and TRBJ2-5; 12 bases fit TRBD2. Germline CDR1 SGHRS, CDR2 YFSETQ. This CDR3 has 16 residues. V lost 7 bases and J lost 2; bases outside the gene matches: 9. CDR3 in amino acids: CASRTGTSGSQETQYF. The CDR3 nucleotides read TGCGCCAGCCGCACCGGGACTAGCGGGTCGCAAGAGACCCAGTACTTC.

The rearrangement links TRBV25-1 to TRBJ1-2; 8 bases map to TRBD1. Germline CDR1 and CDR2: MGHDK and SYGVNS. With V trimmed by 1 base and J by 5 bases, 6 bases remained unmatched. The length of the CDR3 is 15 residues. CDR3: CASSESGQVLYGYTF. CDR3 DNA sequence: TGTGCCAGCAGTGAATCGGGACAGGTACTATATGGCTACACCTTC.

The genes are TRBV5-1 and TRBJ1-3; possibly TRBD1 for D (6 bases). Trimming took 0 bases from V and 1 from J, leaving 20 bases between them. Germline CDR1 is SGHRS and CDR2 is YFSETQ. The CDR3 has 19 amino acids. This CDR3 is CASSLVSPGQPTSGNTIYF. CDR3 bases: TGCGCCAGCAGCTTGGTATCCCCCGGACAGCCGACATCTGGAAACACCATATATTTT.

The J gene is TRBJ1-4, the V gene TRBV5-1; 7 nucleotides line up with TRBD1. From germline, CDR1 is SGHRS and CDR2 YFSETQ. V was pared by 4 bases and J by 0 bases, with 6 bases of the junction left unmatched. The CDR3 runs 16 residues. The CDR3 reads CASSGGQPATNEKLFF. CDR3 in DNA: TGCGCCAGCAGCGGGGGACAGCCTGCAACTAATGAAAAACTGTTTTTT.

The chain employs TRBV5-6 and TRBJ1-2, with D possibly being TRBD1 (5 bases). Deletions cut 4 bases from V and 8 bases from J, with 15 bases between. The CDR3 consists of 13 residues. Germline V gene sequence: CDR1 SGHDT, CDR2 YYEEEE. CDR3 loop: CASSLGREVGYTF. The CDR3 DNA sequence: TGTGCCAGCAGCCTCGGCAGGGAGGTAGGCTACACCTTC. Using reference TRBV5-6 and TRBJ1-2 for the parts outside the CDR3, the full variable domain is DAGVTQSPTHLIKTRGQQVTLRCSPKSGHDTVSWYQQALGQGPQFIFQYYEEEERQRGNFPDRFSGHQFPNYSSELNVNALLLGDSALYLCASSLGREVGYTFGSGTRLTVV.

The genes are TRBV4-1 and TRBJ2-7, with D perhaps matching TRBD1 or TRBD2 (6 bases each). The CDR3 contains 15 residues. CDR1 and CDR2 from the germline V gene are MGHRA and YSYEKL. Trimming pared 3 bases from V and 6 bases from J, leaving 18 bases between. The CDR3 bases are TGCGCCAGCAGCCACTCGGCCGGGGGCGCGCCCGAGCAGTACTTC. Translating it yields CASSHSAGGAPEQYF.

This clone was observed a single time. V gene TRBV10-2 combines with J gene TRBJ2-7; TRBD1 matches 9 bases. This CDR3 is 15 amino acids long. Germline CDR1 WSHSY, CDR2 SAAADI. V was clipped by 6 bases and J by 3 bases; unmatched bases: 9. This CDR3 reads CASSGEGTGLYEQYF. Written as DNA, the CDR3 is TGCGCCAGCAGCGGCGAGGGGACAGGGCTCTACGAGCAGTACTTC.

The gene calls are TRBV29-1 and TRBJ1-3; TRBD1 might be the D (6 bases). Germline CDR1 reads SQVTM; CDR2 reads ANQGSEA. The CDR3 consists of 14 residues. The ends were cut back, 6 bases at V and 2 bases at J, with 14 bases in the middle. The CDR3 DNA reads TGCAGCGTACAACAGGGAGGGCCTGGAAACACCATATATTTT. Its protein product is CSVQQGGPGNTIYF.

V gene TRBV7-6 combines with J gene TRBJ2-5; D uncertain. In germline, CDR1 is SGHVS, CDR2 FNYEAQ. Trimming removed 5 bases at V and 7 bases at J, with 11 bases between. The CDR3 totals 12 residues. The CDR3 loop reads CASSLPTRTQYF. CDR3 nucleotide sequence: TGTGCCAGCAGCCTCCCAACCCGGACCCAGTACTTC.

V gene TRBV7-6 combines with J gene TRBJ2-7; D may be TRBD1 (5 bases). This CDR3 is built from 14 residues. Trimming cost V 5 bases and J 2 bases, with 13 bases left between them. Germline CDR1 reads SGHVS; CDR2 reads FNYEAQ. The CDR3 coding sequence is TGTGCCAGCAGCCCCCGCATAGGGGCCTACGAGCAGTACTTC. Its protein product is CASSPRIGAYEQYF.

This clone was seen only once. Other nucleotide sequences in the sample specify the same CDR3. The chain couples TRBV5-1 to TRBJ1-2, with D maybe TRBD1 (6 bases). The germline V gene has CDR1 SGHRS and CDR2 YFSETQ. The length of the CDR3 is 13 residues. Trimming removed 5 bases at V and 9 bases at J, with 17 bases between. CDR3 sequence: CASSLDRTSRYTF. The CDR3 nucleotides are TGCGCCAGCAGTCTTGACAGGACCTCGCGCTACACCTTC.

This chain joins TRBV18 and TRBJ1-1; no clear D gene. V was clipped by 3 bases and J by 6 bases, with 8 bases between them. The germline CDR1 and CDR2 sequences are KGHSH and LQKENI. The CDR3 has 12 amino acids. Here the CDR3 reads CASSPLRAEAFF. The CDR3 nucleotides are TGTGCCAGCTCACCCCTACGAGCTGAAGCTTTCTTT.

This chain connects TRBV29-1 to TRBJ2-1; TRBD2 might be the D (5 bases). CDR1 is SQVTM, CDR2 ANQGSEA, per germline. The CDR3 totals 13 residues. V was clipped by 6 bases and J by 4 bases, with 13 bases between them. The CDR3 nucleotides are TGCAGCGTGACCCGACTACCTTACAATGAGCAGTTCTTC. It codes for CSVTRLPYNEQFF.

The rearrangement uses TRBV6-4 and TRBJ1-5, with TRBD1 matching 8 bases. The CDR3 contains 14 residues. Germline CDR1 and CDR2: MRHNA and SNTAGT. V dropped 6 bases and J dropped 7; count of bases not matched to a gene: 8. Written as DNA, the CDR3 is TGTGCCAGCAGGACAGGGGCATTCAAACAGCCCCAGCATTTT. Its translation is CASRTGAFKQPQHF.